These 8 T cell receptor beta chains originate from one sample sequenced in a study of identical twins. TCRdb reprocessed the 5' RACE reads with MiXCR, giving one entry per CDR3 protein. This table has 310,000 or so distinct CDR3 sequences, about 8% appearing once. The data were also submitted as part of a second study, on yellow fever vaccine responses in identical twins.

The sample was memory (CD45RO+) T cells sorted from blood. Receptor source: a woman in her late teens or twenties in good health.

This clonotype was seen ten or more times. The chain recombines TRBV15 with TRBJ2-1, with 7 bases matching TRBD1. CDR1 and CDR2 from the germline V gene are LNHNV and YYDKDF (reference sequence). CDR3 length: 14 amino acids. The ends lost 5 bases at V and 2 bases at J; junction bases unmatched: 3. The CDR3 DNA sequence: TGTGCCACCAGCCCCGGGACAGCCTACAATGAGCAGTTCTTC. Its protein product is CATSPGTAYNEQFF.

The chain uses TRBV5-1 and TRBJ2-5; a possible D gene is TRBD2 (5 bases). V was cut by 4 bases and J by 5 bases, with 18 bases left in between. Germline CDR1 and CDR2: SGHRS and YFSETQ. CDR3 size: 15 residues. For the CDR3, the DNA is TGCGCCAGCAGCGCAGAGTATGGAGGCTGGGAGACCCAGTACTTC. Amino acids: CASSAEYGGWETQYF.

V usage is TRBV12-3 or TRBV12-4 and J usage is TRBJ1-6; unclear D gene. The CDR3 consists of 14 residues. The germline V and J ends were trimmed by 2 bases and 6 bases, with 8 bases remaining between them. CDR3 amino acids: CASSLISGNSPLHF. The CDR3 region has the DNA TGTGCCAGCAGTTTAATCAGTGGTAATTCACCCCTCCACTTT.

This clonotype showed up just a few times. The genes are TRBV7-8 and TRBJ1-5, with D possibly matching TRBD1 (6 bases). Trimming removed 0 bases from V and 1 base from J, with 13 bases in between. Per the germline V gene, CDR1 is SGHVS and CDR2 is FQNEAQ. There are 17 residues in the CDR3. The CDR3 here is CASSLARQGWSNQPQHF. DNA for the CDR3: TGTGCCAGCAGCTTAGCGAGGCAGGGGTGGAGCAATCAGCCCCAGCATTTT.

V and J are TRBV23-1 and TRBJ2-3, with TRBD1 matching over 10 bases. TRBV23-1 qualifies as an ORF whose function is uncertain. Trimming took 3 bases from V and 0 from J; bases not matched to a gene: 6. This CDR3 is built from 17 residues. CDR3 DNA: TGCGCCAGCAGTCACCCCGGACAGGGGGAAAGCACAGATACGCAGTATTTT. It translates to CASSHPGQGESTDTQYF.

The chain is built from TRBV3-1 and TRBJ2-1; TRBD2 might be the D (6 bases). There are 19 residues in the CDR3. Between the trimmed V and J ends, which lost 4 bases and 0 bases, there was a span of 22 bases. Germline CDR1 reads LGHDT; CDR2 reads YNNKEL (reference sequence). DNA of the CDR3: TGTGCCAGCAGCCCGGTTGATAGCGGCCCTATCCTCTCCTACAATGAGCAGTTCTTC. It yields the protein CASSPVDSGPILSYNEQFF.

This clonotype was seen many times. The J gene is TRBJ2-5, the V gene TRBV29-1; D unclear. The CDR3 extends over 11 amino acids. V lost 6 bases, J lost 2 bases, and 7 bases lay in between. Germline values: CDR1 SQVTM, CDR2 ANQGSEA. The CDR3 sequence is CSVGAQETQYF. The DNA for the CDR3 is TGCAGCGTAGGAGCTCAAGAGACCCAGTACTTC.

This chain's CDR3 is CASSLGLTNTGELFF. The CDR3 DNA reads as TGTGCCAGCAGCTTAGGTCTTACGAACACCGGGGAGCTGTTTTTT. The chain couples TRBV7-9 to TRBJ2-2; D gene unclear. The CDR3 contains 15 residues. With 1 base removed from V and 0 bases from J, the gap between germline ends came to 6 bases. Looked up from germline, CDR1 is SEHNR and CDR2 is FQNEAQ (reference sequence).